This entry describes one TCR beta chain. Its antigen is as yet unknown. The DNA is omitted, as the CDR3 cannot be located on it reliably, and the CDR3 follows TCRdb's listing. TCRdb ran MiXCR on the reads and lists one entry per CDR3 protein. This table has approximately 400,000 distinct CDR3 sequences, 31% appearing once. These data are taken from a study of T cell repertoires in cytomegalovirus infection. Study-level information: Evidence of both CMV infection and a matching HLA type came from public TCR beta signatures. Findings and caveats of the study: In two of eight donors, the top clonotype was HLA-C-restricted CMV-specific. The study identified carriers of CMV plus the relevant HLA from cumulative public TCR beta family frequency.

Germline V gene data show CDR1 as SGHVS and CDR2 as FNYEAQ. Including both end residues, the CDR3 is 14 amino acids long. Sequenced material: PBMCs. The gene calls are TRBV7-6 and TRBJ2-5; the listed D gene, TRBD1, was not tested against the DNA. The TCR comes from a human donor in good health (CMV status not recorded). Some clones in this sample may be carry-over from other donors' samples. The CDR3 sequence: CASSLRGRHETQYF.